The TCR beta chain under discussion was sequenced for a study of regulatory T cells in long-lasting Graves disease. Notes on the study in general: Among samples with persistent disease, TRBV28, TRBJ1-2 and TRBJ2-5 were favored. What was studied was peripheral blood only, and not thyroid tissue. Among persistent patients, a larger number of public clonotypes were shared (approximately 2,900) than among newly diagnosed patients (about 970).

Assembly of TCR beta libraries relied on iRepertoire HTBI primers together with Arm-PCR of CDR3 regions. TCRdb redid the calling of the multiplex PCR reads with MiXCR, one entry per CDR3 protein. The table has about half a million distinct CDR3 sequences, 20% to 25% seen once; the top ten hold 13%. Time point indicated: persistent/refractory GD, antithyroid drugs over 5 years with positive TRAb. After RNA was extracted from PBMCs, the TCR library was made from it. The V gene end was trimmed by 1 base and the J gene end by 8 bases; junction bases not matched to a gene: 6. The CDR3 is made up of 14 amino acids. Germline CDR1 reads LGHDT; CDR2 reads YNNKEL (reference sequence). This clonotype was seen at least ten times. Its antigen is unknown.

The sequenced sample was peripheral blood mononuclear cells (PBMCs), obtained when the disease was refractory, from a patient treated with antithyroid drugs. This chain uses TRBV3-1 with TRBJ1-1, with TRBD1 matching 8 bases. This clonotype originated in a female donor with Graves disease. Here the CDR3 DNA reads TGTGCCAGCAGCCAAGCTACAGGGGGTACGGAAGCTTTCTTT. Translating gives CASSQATGGTEAFF.